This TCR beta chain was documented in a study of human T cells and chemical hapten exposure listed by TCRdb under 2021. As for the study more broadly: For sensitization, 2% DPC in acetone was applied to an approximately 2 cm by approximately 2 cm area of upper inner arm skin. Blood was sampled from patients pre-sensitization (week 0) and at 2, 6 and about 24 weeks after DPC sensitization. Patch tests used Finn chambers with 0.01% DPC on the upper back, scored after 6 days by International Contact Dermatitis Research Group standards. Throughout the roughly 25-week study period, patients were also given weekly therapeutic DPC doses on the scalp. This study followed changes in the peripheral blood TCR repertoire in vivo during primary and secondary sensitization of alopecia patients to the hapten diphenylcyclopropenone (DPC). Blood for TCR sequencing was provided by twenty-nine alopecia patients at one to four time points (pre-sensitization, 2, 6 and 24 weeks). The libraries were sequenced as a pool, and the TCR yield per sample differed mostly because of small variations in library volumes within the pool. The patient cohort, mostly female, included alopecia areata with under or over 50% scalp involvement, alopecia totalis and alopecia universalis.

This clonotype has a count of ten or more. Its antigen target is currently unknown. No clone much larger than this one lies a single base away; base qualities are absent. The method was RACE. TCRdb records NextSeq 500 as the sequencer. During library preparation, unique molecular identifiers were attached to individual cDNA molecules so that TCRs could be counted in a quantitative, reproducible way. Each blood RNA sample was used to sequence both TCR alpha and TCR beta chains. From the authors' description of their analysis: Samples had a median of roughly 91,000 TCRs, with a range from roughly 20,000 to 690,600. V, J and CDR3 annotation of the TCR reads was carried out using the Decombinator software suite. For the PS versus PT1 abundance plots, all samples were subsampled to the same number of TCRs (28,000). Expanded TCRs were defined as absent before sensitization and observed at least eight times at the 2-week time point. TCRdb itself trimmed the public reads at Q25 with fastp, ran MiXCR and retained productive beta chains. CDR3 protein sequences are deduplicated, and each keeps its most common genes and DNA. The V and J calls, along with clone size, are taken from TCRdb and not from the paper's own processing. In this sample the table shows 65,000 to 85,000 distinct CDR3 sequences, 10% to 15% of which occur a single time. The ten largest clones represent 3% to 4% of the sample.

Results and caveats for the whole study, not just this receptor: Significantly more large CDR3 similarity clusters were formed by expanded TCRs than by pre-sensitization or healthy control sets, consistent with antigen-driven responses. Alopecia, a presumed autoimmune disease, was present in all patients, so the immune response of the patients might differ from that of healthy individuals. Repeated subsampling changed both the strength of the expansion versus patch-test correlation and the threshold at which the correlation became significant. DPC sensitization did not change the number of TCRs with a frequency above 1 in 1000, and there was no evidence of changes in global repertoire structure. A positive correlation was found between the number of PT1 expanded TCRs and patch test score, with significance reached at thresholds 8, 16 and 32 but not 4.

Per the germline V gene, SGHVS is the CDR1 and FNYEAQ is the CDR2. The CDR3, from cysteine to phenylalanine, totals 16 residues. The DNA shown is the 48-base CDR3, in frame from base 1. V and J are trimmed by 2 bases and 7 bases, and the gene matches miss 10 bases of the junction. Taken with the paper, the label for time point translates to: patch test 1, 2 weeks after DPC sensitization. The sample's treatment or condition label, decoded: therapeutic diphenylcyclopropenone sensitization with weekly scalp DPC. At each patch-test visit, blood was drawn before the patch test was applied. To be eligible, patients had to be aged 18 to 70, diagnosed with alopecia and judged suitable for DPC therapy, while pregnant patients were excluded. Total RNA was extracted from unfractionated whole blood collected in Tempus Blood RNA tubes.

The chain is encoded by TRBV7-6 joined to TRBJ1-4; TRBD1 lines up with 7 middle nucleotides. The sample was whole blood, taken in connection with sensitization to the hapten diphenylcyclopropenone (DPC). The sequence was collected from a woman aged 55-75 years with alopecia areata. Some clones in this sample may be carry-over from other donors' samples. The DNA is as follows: TGTGCCAGCAGCTTAACATCTAAGGGACAGCGTGAAAAACTGTTTTTT. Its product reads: CASSLTSKGQREKLFF.